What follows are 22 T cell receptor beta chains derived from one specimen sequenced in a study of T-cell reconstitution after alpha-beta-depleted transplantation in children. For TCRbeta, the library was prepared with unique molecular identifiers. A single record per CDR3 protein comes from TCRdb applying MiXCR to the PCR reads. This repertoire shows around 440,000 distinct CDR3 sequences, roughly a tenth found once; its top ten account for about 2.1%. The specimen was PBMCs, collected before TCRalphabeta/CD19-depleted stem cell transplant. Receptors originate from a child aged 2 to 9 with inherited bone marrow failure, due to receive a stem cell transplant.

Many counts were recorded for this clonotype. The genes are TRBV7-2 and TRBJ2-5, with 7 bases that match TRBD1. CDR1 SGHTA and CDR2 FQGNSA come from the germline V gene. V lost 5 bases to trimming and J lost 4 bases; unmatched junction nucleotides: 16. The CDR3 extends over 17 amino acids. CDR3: CASSGSRYTGDVETQYF. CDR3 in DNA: TGTGCCAGCAGCGGATCCAGATACACAGGGGATGTAGAGACCCAGTACTTC. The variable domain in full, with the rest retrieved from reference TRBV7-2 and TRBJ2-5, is GAGVSQSPSNKVTEKGKDVELRCDPISGHTALYWYRQSLGQGLEFLIYFQGNSAPDKSGLPSDRFSAERTGGSVSTLTIQRTQQEDSAVYLCASSGSRYTGDVETQYFGPGTRLLVL.

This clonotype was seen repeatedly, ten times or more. This chain's CDR3 is CASSAPGLADTGELFF. The CDR3 nucleotides are TGTGCCAGCAGCGCGCCCGGACTAGCGGACACCGGGGAGCTGTTTTTT. The genes are TRBV25-1 and TRBJ2-2, with 10 bases fitting TRBD2. J gave up 3 bases and V 6 bases, and 7 bases lay outside the gene matches. The CDR3 consists of 16 residues. Germline-derived CDR1 and CDR2 are MGHDK and SYGVNS.

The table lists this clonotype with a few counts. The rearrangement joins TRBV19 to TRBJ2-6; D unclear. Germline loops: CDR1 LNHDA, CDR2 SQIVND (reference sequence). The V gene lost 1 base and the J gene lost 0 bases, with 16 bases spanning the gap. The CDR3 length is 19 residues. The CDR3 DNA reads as TGTGCCAGTAGTATAGGGCGTAAAGGGTACCCCTCTGGGGCCAACGTCCTGACTTTC. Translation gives CASSIGRKGYPSGANVLTF.

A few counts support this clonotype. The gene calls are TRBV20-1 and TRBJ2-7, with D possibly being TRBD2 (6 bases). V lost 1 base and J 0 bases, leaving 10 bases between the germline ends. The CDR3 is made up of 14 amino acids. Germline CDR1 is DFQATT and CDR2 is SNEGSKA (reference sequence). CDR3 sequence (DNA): TGCAGTGCTAGAGGGATTAGCGGCTCCTACGAGCAGTACTTC. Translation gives CSARGISGSYEQYF.

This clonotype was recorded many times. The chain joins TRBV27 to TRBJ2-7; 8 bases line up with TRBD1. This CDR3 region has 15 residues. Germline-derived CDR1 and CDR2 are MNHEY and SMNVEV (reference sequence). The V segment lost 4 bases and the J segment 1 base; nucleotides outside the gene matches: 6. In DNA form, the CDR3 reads TGTGCCAGCAGTTCGGTCGGGACAGGATCCTACGAGCAGTACTTC. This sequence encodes CASSSVGTGSYEQYF.

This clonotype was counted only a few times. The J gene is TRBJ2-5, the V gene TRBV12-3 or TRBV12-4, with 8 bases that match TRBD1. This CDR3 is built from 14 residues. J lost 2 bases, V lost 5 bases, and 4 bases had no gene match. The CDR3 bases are TGTGCCAGCAGTACCAGACAGGGGCAAGAGACCCAGTACTTC. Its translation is CASSTRQGQETQYF.

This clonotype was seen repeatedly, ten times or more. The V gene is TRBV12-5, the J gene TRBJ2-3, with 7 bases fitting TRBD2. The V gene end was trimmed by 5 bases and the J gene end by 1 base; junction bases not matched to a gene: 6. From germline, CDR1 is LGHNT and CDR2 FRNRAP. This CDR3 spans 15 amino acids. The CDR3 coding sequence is TGTGCTAGTGGTCCTGGACTAGAGCGCACAGATACGCAGTATTTT. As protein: CASGPGLERTDTQYF.

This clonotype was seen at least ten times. The CDR3 nucleotides read TGTGCCAGCAGCTTAGGTGGCAGGGATCAAAATCAGCCCCAGCATTTT. Its protein is CASSLGGRDQNQPQHF. The V call is TRBV7-9, the J call TRBJ1-5, with D maybe TRBD1 (5 bases). In germline, CDR1 is SEHNR, CDR2 FQNEAQ (reference sequence). There are 16 residues in the CDR3. Trimming cost V 1 base and J 4 bases, with 14 bases left between them.

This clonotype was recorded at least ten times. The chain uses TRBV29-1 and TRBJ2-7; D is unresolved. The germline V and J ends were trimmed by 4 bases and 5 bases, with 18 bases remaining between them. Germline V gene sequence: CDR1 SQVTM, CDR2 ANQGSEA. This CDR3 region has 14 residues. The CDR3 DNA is TGCAGCGTTGTTGTCCCCGCGCAGGTGCACGAGCAGTACTTC. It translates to CSVVVPAQVHEQYF.

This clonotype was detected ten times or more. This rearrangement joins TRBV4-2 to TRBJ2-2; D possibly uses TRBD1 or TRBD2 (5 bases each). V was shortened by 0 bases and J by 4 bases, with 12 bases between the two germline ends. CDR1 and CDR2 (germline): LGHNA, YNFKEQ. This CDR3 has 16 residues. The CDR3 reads CASSQDKGTATGELFF. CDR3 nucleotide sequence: TGTGCCAGCAGCCAAGATAAGGGGACCGCCACCGGGGAGCTGTTTTTT.

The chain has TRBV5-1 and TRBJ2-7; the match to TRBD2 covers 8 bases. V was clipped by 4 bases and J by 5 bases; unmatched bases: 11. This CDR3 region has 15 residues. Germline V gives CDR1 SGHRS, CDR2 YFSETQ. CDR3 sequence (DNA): TGCGCCAGCAGCCTTTCCGCCGGGAGGGCGAACGAGCAGTACTTC. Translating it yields CASSLSAGRANEQYF.

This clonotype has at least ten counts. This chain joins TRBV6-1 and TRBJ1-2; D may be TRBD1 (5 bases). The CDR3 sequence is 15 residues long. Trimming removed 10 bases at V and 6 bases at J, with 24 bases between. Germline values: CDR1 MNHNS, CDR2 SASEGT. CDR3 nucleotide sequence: TGTGCCACCTGGTACCGTGACGGGGCCCGGGATGGCTACACCTTC. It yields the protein CATWYRDGARDGYTF.

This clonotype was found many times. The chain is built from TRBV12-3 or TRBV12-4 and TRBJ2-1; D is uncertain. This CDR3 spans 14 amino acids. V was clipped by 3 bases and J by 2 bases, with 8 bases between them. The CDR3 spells CASSFPAPYNEQFF. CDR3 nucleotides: TGTGCCAGCAGTTTCCCAGCGCCCTACAATGAGCAGTTCTTC.

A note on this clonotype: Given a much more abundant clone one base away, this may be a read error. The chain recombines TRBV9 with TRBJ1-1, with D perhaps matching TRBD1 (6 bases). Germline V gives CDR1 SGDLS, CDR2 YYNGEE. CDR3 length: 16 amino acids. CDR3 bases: TGTGCCGGCAGCCCCAATCCGGGGTGGGGGGCGACTGAAGCTTTCTTT. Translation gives CAGSPNPGWGATEAFF.

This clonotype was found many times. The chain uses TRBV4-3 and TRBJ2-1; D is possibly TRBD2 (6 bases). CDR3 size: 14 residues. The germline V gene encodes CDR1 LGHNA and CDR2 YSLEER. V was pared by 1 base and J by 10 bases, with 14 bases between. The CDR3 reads CASSQAESREEQFF. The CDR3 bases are TGCGCCAGCAGCCAAGCGGAAAGCCGGGAGGAGCAGTTCTTC.

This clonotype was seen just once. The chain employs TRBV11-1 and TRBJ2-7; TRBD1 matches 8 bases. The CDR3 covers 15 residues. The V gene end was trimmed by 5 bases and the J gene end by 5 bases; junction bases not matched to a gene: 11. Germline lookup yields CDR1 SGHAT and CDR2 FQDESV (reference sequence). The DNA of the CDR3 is TGTGCCAGCAGCCCCCGGACAGGGAAGGAGGACGAGCAGTACTTC. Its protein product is CASSPRTGKEDEQYF.

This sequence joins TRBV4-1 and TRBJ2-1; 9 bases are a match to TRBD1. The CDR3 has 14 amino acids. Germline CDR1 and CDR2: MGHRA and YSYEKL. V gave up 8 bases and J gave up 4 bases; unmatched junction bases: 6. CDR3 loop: CASRPGQGYNEQFF. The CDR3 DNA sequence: TGCGCCAGCCGACCGGGACAGGGTTACAATGAGCAGTTCTTC.

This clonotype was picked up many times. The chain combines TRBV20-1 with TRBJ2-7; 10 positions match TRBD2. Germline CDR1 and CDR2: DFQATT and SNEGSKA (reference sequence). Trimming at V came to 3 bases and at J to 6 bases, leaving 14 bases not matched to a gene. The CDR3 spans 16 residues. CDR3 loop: CSARDIKREGLGEQYF. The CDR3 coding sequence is TGCAGTGCTAGGGATATTAAGCGGGAGGGCCTGGGCGAGCAGTACTTC.

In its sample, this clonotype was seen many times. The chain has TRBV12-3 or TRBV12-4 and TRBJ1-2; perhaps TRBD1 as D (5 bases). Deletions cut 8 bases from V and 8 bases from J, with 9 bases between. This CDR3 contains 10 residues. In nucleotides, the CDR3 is TGTGCCAGCGGGACGGGAGGCTACACCTTC. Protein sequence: CASGTGGYTF.

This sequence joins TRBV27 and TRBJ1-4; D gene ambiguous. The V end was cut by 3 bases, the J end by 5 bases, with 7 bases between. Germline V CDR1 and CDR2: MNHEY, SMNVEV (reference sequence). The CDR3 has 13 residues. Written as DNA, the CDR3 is TGTGCCAGCAGTTTTCTAATAAATGAAAAACTGTTTTTT. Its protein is CASSFLINEKLFF.

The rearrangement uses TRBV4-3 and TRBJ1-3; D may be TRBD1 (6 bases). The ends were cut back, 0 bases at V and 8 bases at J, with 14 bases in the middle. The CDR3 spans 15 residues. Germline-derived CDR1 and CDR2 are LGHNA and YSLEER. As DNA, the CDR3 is TGCGCCAGCAGCCAAGATCCACAGGGCCGGGACACCATATATTTT. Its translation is CASSQDPQGRDTIYF.

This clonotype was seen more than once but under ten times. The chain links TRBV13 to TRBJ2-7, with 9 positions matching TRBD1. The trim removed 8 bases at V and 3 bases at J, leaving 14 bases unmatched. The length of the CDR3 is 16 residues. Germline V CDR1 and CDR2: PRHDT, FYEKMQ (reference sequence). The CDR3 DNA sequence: TGTGCCAGCCACAAAGGCCCCGGGACAGGGTTCTACGAGCAGTACTTC. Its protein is CASHKGPGTGFYEQYF.